Each of the 5 T cell receptor beta chains below was sequenced from the same sample in a study of identical twins. Each CDR3 protein gets one entry after TCRdb re-called the 5' RACE reads with MiXCR. Of roughly 500,000 distinct CDR3 sequences in the sample, approximately 22% were seen once. The data were also submitted as part of a second study, on T cells expressing NK-cell markers.

Sequencing used CD4+ T cells sorted from blood. The receptors derive from a woman aged 18-30 years in good health.

This clonotype was seen more than once but under ten times. V gene TRBV20-1 combines with J gene TRBJ1-6; 7 bases map to TRBD1. The length of the CDR3 is 13 residues. The V gene end was trimmed by 3 bases and the J gene end by 7 bases; junction bases not matched to a gene: 3. Germline-derived CDR1 and CDR2 are DFQATT and SNEGSKA (reference sequence). CDR3 amino acids: CSARDRKNSPLHF. As DNA, the CDR3 is TGCAGTGCTAGGGACAGGAAAAATTCACCCCTCCACTTT.

This chain links TRBV20-1 with TRBJ1-4; 7 nucleotides agree with TRBD1. Losses at the gene ends were 6 bases for V and 8 bases for J; bases not matched to a gene: 9. Per germline, CDR1 DFQATT and CDR2 SNEGSKA (reference sequence). The CDR3 is 13 amino acids. CDR3 coding DNA: TGCAGTGCCCGCCCGGGACAGTCGGAAAAACTGTTTTTT. Its translation: CSARPGQSEKLFF.

The chain is built from TRBV18 and TRBJ1-2; TRBD1 agrees at 7 bases. CDR1 and CDR2 (germline): KGHSH, LQKENI. V was clipped by 3 bases and J by 10 bases; unmatched bases: 14. The CDR3 loop spans 15 amino acids. CDR3 DNA sequence: TGTGCCAGCTCACCCCTAACGACAGGGAGGACGGACTACACCTTC. This gives the protein CASSPLTTGRTDYTF.

This chain connects TRBV6-1 to TRBJ2-5; 9 bases are shared with TRBD1. CDR1 and CDR2 (germline): MNHNS, SASEGT. The V gene end was trimmed by 4 bases and the J gene end by 5 bases; junction bases not matched to a gene: 2. The CDR3 has 13 amino acids. CDR3 in amino acids: CASSGGTGETQYF. The CDR3 region has the DNA TGTGCCAGCAGTGGTGGGACAGGGGAGACCCAGTACTTC.

This clonotype was seen only once. This chain links TRBV10-1 with TRBJ1-1; no clear D gene. The CDR3 runs to 13 residues. From germline, CDR1 is WNHNN and CDR2 SYGVQD (reference sequence). Between the trimmed V and J ends, which lost 6 bases and 0 bases, there was a span of 8 bases. CDR3 bases: TGCGCCAGCAGGGAAGAAATGAACACTGAAGCTTTCTTT. This translates into CASREEMNTEAFF.